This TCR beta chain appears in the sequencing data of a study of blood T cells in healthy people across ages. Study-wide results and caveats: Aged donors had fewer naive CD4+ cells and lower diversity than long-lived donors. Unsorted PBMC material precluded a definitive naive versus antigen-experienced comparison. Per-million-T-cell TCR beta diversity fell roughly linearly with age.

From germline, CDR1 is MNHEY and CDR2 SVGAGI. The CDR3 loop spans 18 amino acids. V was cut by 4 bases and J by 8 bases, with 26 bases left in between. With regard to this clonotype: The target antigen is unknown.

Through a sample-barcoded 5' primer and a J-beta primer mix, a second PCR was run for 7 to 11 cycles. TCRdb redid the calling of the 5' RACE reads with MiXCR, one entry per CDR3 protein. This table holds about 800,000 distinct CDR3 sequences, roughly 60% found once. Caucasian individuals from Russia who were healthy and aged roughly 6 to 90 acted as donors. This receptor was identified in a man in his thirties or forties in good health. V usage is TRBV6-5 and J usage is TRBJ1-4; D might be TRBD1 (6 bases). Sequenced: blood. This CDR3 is CASSSSSQQGIGIEKLFF. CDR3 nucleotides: TGTGCCAGCAGTTCGTCCAGTCAGCAGGGGATTGGAATAGAAAAACTGTTTTTT.